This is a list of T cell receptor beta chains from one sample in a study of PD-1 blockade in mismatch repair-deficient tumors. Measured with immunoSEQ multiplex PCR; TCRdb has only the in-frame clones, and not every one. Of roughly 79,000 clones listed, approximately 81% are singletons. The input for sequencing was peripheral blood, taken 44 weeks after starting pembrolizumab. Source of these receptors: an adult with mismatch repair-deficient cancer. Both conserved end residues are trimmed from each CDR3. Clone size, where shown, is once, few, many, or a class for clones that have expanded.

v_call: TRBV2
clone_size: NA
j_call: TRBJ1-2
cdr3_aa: ASSGSDSSLYGYT

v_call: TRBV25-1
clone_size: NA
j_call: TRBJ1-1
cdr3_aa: ASSIGTVEAF

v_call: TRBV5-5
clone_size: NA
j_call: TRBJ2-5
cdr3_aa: ASSFGQIQETQY

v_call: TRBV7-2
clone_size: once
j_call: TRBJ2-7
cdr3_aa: ASSTGDSYEQY

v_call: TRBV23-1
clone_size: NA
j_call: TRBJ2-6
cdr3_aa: ASSQSNRSDGGVGANVLT

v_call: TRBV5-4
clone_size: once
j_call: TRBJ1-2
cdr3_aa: ASSSLLVANYGYT

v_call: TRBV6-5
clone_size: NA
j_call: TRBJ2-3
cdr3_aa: ASSYSWQGGDTQY

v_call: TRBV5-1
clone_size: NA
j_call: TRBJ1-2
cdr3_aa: ASSSIFGEGGYT

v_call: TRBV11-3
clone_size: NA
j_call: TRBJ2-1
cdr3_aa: ASKGLAGGRLSIDEQF

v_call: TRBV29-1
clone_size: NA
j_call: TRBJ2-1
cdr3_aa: SVEESQAEQF

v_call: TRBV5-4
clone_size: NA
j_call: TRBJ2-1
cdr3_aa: ASSLYNEQF

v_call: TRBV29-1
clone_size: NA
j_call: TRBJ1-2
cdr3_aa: SVAQGVGYGYT

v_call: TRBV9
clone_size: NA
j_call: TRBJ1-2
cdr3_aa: ASRKSGINYGYT

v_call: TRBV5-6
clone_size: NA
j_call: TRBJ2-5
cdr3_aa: ASSLASGIQETQY

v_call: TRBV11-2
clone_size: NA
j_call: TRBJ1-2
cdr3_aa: ASSEVAEGYT

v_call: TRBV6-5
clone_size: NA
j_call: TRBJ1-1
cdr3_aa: ASRSGGTGGTEAF

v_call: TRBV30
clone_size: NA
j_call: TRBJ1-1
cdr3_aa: AWGGDSTNTEAF

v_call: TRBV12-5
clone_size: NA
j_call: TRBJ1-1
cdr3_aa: ASGLVRGMNTEAF

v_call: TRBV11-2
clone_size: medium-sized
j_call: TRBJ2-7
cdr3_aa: ASSSRDRGRWEQY

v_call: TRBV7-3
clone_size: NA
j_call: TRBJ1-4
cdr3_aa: ASSSLTDKGALLANEKLF

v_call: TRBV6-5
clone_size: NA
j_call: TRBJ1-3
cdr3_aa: ASSYSSSGNTIY

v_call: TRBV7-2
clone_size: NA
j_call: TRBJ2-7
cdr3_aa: ASSLGLAGTHSYEQY

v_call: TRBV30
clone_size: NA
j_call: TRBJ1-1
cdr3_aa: AWKLDYFGEAF

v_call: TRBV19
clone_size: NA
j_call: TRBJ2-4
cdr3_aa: ASRITNIQY

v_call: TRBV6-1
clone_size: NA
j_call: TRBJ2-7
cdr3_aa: ASILEYEQY

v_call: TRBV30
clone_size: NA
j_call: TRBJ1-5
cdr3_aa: AWSVDRDQPQH

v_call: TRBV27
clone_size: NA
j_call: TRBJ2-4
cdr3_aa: ASSFRDTAKNIQY

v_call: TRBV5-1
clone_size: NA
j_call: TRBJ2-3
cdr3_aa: ASSSGTSGRGDTQY

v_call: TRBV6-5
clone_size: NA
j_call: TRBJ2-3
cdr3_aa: ASSLDFSDTQY

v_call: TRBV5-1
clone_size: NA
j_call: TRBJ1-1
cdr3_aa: ASSLSQVNTEAF

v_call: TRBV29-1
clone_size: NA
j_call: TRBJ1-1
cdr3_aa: SGSTGLNTEAF

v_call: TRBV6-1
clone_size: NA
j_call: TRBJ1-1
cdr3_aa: ASSLTGGRTEAF

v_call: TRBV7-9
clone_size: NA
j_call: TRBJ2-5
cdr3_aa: ASSSSQGAAETQY

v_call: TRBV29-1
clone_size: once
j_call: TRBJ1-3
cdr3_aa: SVVGPGGNTIY

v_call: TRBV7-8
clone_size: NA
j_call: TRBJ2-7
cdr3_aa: ASSLVLAGYEQY

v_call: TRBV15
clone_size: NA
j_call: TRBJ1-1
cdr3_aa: ATSGTGIRVQNTEAF

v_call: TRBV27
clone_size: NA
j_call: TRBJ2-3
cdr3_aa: ASSLASGSPYTQY

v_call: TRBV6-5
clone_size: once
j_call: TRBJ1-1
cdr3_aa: ASSYLGNTEAF

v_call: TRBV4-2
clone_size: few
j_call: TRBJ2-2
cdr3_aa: ASSPNSGLASTGELF

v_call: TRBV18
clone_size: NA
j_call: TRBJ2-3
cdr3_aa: ASSPGTGPTDTQY

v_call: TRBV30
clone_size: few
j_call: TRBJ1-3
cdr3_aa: AWRTTSGNTIY

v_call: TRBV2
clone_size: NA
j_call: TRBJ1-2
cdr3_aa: ASSPRALPNYGYT

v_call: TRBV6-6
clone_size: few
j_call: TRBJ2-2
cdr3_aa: ATAGANTGELF

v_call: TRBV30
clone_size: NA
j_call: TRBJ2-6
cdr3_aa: AWRVGQSSGANVLT

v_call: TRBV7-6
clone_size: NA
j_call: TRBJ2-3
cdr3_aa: ASSLEVSSTTDTQY

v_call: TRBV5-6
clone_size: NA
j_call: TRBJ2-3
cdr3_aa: ASSVNQARTDTQY

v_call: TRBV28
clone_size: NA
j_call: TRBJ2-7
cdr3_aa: ASTRRERSYEQY

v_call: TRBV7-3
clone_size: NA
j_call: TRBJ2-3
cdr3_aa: ASSLVGGTDTQY

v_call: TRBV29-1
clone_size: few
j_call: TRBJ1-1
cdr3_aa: SVGVRPTEAF

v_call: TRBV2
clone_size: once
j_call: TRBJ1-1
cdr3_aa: ASRTTGVTEAF

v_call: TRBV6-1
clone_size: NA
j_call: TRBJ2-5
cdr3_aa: ASTEGGFGETQY

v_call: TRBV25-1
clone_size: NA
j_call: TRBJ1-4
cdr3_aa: ASSTNEKLF

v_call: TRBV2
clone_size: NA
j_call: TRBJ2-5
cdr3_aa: ASSGLGQETQY

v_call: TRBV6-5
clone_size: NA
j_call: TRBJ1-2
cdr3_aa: ASSPLGGYNYGYT